This TCR beta chain was obtained from a study of blood T cells in healthy people across ages. Using a J-beta primer mix together with a sample-barcoded 5' primer, a second PCR was run for roughly 7 to 12 cycles. Each CDR3 protein gets one entry after TCRdb re-called the 5' RACE reads with MiXCR. The sample holds hundreds of thousands of distinct CDR3 sequences, under 65% seen once. Germline CDR1 is DFQATT and CDR2 is SNEGSKA (reference sequence). The CDR3 is 15 residues long. V shed 5 bases and J 2 bases; nucleotides not matched to a gene: 8. The donors, aged roughly 6 to 100, were healthy Caucasians from Russia. This clonotype was detected once.

The TCR comes from a woman of 80 years or more in good health. J is TRBJ2-5 and V is TRBV20-1; 10 bases agree with TRBD2. The specimen was blood. CDR3 protein: CSAQKRGGLQETQYF. CDR3 sequence (DNA): TGCAGTGCTCAGAAGCGGGGGGGCCTGCAAGAGACCCAGTACTTC.